This T cell receptor beta chain was profiled in a study of T cells after yellow fever vaccination. The wider study: Fractions containing few cells were prepared with SMART-Seq v4 Ultra Low Input.

TCRdb recomputed calls from the 5' RACE reads with MiXCR, one row per CDR3 protein. The sample includes about 130,000 distinct CDR3 sequences, roughly 8.2% of them seen just once. This clonotype was seen ten or more times. Its cognate antigen is unknown. Study findings and constraints: Re-detected after boosting: most primary clones, 96% of CD4 and about 85% of CD8.

The CDR3 covers 18 residues. Germline CDR1 is SGHVS and CDR2 is FNYEAQ. The V gene end was trimmed by 5 bases and the J gene end by 4 bases; junction bases not matched to a gene: 8. The material sequenced was CD8+ T cells sorted from PBMCs, taken on the day of the yellow fever booster vaccination. This sequence was found in a man aged 18 to 35 who received the YFV17D yellow fever vaccine. V and J are TRBV7-6 and TRBJ2-2; TRBD2 agrees at 15 bases. Written as DNA, the CDR3 is TGTGCCAGCAGCCGGACTAGCGGGGGGGCGCTGGGCACCGGGGAGCTGTTTTTT. Its translation: CASSRTSGGALGTGELFF.